The 23 T cell receptor beta chains below were found in one sample sequenced in a study of T cell changes during pregnancy in multiple sclerosis. The protocol was immunoSEQ multiplex PCR, while the TCRdb copy is restricted to in-frame clones and leaves out a portion. The sample shows approximately 110,000 clones, about nine tenths of them seen only once. Sequences were derived from peripheral blood, sampled after pregnancy. The receptors come from a female donor with multiple sclerosis, enrolled in a pregnancy study.

The chain is built from TRBV7-3 and TRBJ2-5, with a possible D match to TRBD2 (5 bases). V shed 2 bases and J shed 5 bases, with 12 bases lying between them. Germline loops: CDR1 SGHTA, CDR2 FQGTGA. The CDR3 extends over 14 amino acids. For the CDR3, the DNA is TGTGCCAGCAGCTTACTAGGGTCGGGGGAGACCCAGTACTTC. Protein product: CASSLLGSGETQYF. The full variable domain, in which reference TRBV7-3 and TRBJ2-5 provide the parts outside the CDR3, is GAGVSQTPSNKVTEKGKYVELRCDPISGHTALYWYRQSLGQGPEFLIYFQGTGAADDSGLPNDRFFAVRPEGSVSTLKIQRTERGDSAVYLCASSLLGSGETQYFGPGTRLLVL.

In regard to this clone: A read error may account for a junction end that differs from germline. This chain links TRBV2 with TRBJ2-7; possibly TRBD1 for D (6 bases). Germline V CDR1 and CDR2: SNHLY, FYNNEI. This CDR3 has 14 residues. Written as DNA, the CDR3 is TGTGCCAGCAGGGAAGACAGGCTCTCCTACGAGCAGTACTTC. This translates into CASREDRLSYEQYF.

V is TRBV10-3 and J is TRBJ2-5, with 9 bases fitting TRBD1. CDR3 length: 14 residues. With 10 bases clipped from V and 2 bases from J, the junction kept 8 bases outside the gene matches. CDR1 and CDR2 (germline): ENHRY, SYGVKD. CDR3 DNA sequence: TGTGCCAGCGGCGGACAGGGGCCTCAAGAGACCCAGTACTTC. Translating gives CASGGQGPQETQYF.

The V and J genes are TRBV11-2 and TRBJ2-1; TRBD2 agrees at 13 bases. The germline V gene encodes CDR1 SGHAT and CDR2 FQNNGV. The junction had 4 bases not matched to a gene; V was cut back by 5 bases and J by 3 bases. The CDR3 runs to 16 residues. The CDR3 loop reads CASSLGTSGVYNEQFF. The CDR3 bases are TGTGCCAGCAGCCTTGGGACTAGCGGGGTCTACAATGAGCAGTTCTTC.

The J gene is TRBJ2-7, the V gene TRBV7-9; D is possibly TRBD2 (6 bases). The CDR3 extends over 15 amino acids. Germline CDR1 SEHNR, CDR2 FQNEAQ (reference sequence). V lost 5 bases and J lost 0, with 14 bases in between. The CDR3 loop is CASSPHRGLSYEQYF. CDR3 in DNA: TGTGCCAGCAGCCCGCACCGGGGACTCTCCTACGAGCAGTACTTC.

The chain joins TRBV5-6 to TRBJ2-2; D may be TRBD1 (6 bases). The CDR3 totals 17 residues. CDR1 is SGHDT and CDR2 is YYEEEE in the germline V gene. The V gene lost 0 bases and the J gene lost 0 bases, with 12 bases spanning the gap. The CDR3 is CASSLGGPGSNTGELFF. The CDR3, as DNA: TGTGCCAGCAGCTTGGGGGGGCCGGGCTCGAACACCGGGGAGCTGTTTTTT.

This clone was seen just once. The rearrangement links TRBV5-6 to TRBJ1-4; D gene unclear. The CDR3 spans 13 residues. Trimming stripped 3 bases from V and 8 bases from J, with 11 bases between. Germline V gives CDR1 SGHDT, CDR2 YYEEEE. DNA of the CDR3: TGTGCCAGCAGCTCGTATCGGAGCGAAAAACTGTTTTTT. Translating gives CASSSYRSEKLFF.

This clone was detected once. This chain joins TRBV5-1 and TRBJ1-2; possibly TRBD1 for D (5 bases). V was pared by 1 base and J by 8 bases, with 15 bases between. Per germline, CDR1 SGHRS and CDR2 YFSETQ. The CDR3 contains 14 residues. The CDR3: CASSLYGGSGGYTF. CDR3 in DNA: TGCGCCAGCAGCTTGTACGGGGGTTCTGGCGGCTACACCTTC.

The chain carries TRBV30 and TRBJ1-3, with D tentatively TRBD1 (5 bases). Germline V gene sequence: CDR1 GTSNPN, CDR2 SVGIG (reference sequence). CDR3 length: 16 residues. V lost 0 bases and J lost 1, with 13 bases in between. CDR3 sequence: CAWSVLGGRSGNTIYF. The CDR3 region has the DNA TGTGCCTGGAGTGTACTGGGGGGTAGGTCTGGAAACACCATATATTTT.

The chain carries TRBV2 and TRBJ1-1, with a possible D match to TRBD1 (6 bases). There are 13 residues in the CDR3. V gave up 4 bases and J gave up 2 bases, with 8 bases separating them. Germline CDR1 and CDR2: SNHLY and FYNNEI. CDR3 sequence (DNA): TGTGCCAGCAGTGTGGACAGCAACACTGAAGCTTTCTTT. Translating gives CASSVDSNTEAFF.

This clone was seen a single time. The chain is built from TRBV18 and TRBJ2-5, with a possible D match to TRBD1 (7 bases). Germline CDR1 reads KGHSH; CDR2 reads LQKENI. V was clipped by 1 base and J by 5 bases, with 17 bases between them. There are 16 residues in the CDR3. CDR3 nucleotides: TGTGCCAGCTCACCACTGAAGTCGGCAGGGGGGGAGACCCAGTACTTC. Translated, it gives CASSPLKSAGGETQYF.

The rearrangement links TRBV18 to TRBJ2-1; a weak D match, TRBD2 (6 bases). V shed 2 bases and J shed 4 bases, with 9 bases lying between them. The CDR3 has 14 residues. Germline V gene sequence: CDR1 KGHSH, CDR2 LQKENI. The CDR3: CASSPRLEYNEQFF. The CDR3 bases are TGTGCCAGCTCACCAAGACTAGAGTACAATGAGCAGTTCTTC.

The V gene is TRBV30, the J gene TRBJ1-5, with TRBD1 matching 8 bases. The germline gives CDR1 GTSNPN, CDR2 SVGIG (reference sequence). CDR3 length: 16 residues. Germline trimming cut 2 bases from V and 5 bases from J; bases unmatched to any gene: 11. Here the CDR3 reads CAWSHRPGQGYQPQHF. The CDR3 region has the DNA TGTGCCTGGAGTCACCGACCCGGACAGGGTTATCAGCCCCAGCATTTT.

This clone came up a few times. This chain uses TRBV6-5 with TRBJ1-2; 8 bases align to TRBD1. This CDR3 contains 13 residues. The germline V gene has CDR1 MNHEY and CDR2 SVGAGI. The junction had 5 bases not matched to a gene; V was cut back by 4 bases and J by 7 bases. The CDR3 spells CASSSGQGAGYTF. In nucleotides, the CDR3 is TGTGCCAGCAGTTCAGGACAGGGCGCTGGCTACACCTTC.

This chain joins TRBV7-9 and TRBJ1-1; TRBD1 matches at 7 bases. Germline lookup yields CDR1 SEHNR and CDR2 FQNEAQ (reference sequence). V was clipped by 5 bases and J by 0 bases; unmatched bases: 6. This CDR3 has 15 amino acids. Here the CDR3 DNA reads TGTGCCAGCAGCCTGAACAGGGGAGTGAACACTGAAGCTTTCTTT. Translation: CASSLNRGVNTEAFF.

This chain links TRBV11-2 with TRBJ2-3, with 9 bases that match TRBD2. V shed 1 base and J 5 bases; nucleotides not matched to a gene: 10. This CDR3 is 17 amino acids long. Germline V gene lookup returns CDR1 SGHAT and CDR2 FQNNGV. The CDR3 nucleotides are TGTGCCAGCAGCTTAGGAGCTCTTGGCGGGGGGGTAGATACGCAGTATTTT. It yields the protein CASSLGALGGGVDTQYF.

The chain is built from TRBV5-8 and TRBJ2-4, with 7 bases lining up with TRBD1. This CDR3 spans 19 amino acids. The junction had 12 bases not matched to a gene; V was cut back by 0 bases and J by 0 bases. Looked up from germline, CDR1 is SGHTS and CDR2 is YDEGEE. The CDR3 DNA follows: TGTGCCAGCAGCTTGGAGTGGGACAGTCAAACCCTAGCCAAAAACATTCAGTACTTC. Translation gives CASSLEWDSQTLAKNIQYF.

The chain has TRBV5-6 and TRBJ2-1, with 9 bases lining up with TRBD2. Per the germline V gene, CDR1 is SGHDT and CDR2 is YYEEEE. The V segment lost 4 bases and the J segment 8 bases; nucleotides outside the gene matches: 4. The CDR3 runs to 13 residues. The CDR3: CASSPWTSDEQFF. As DNA, the CDR3 is TGTGCCAGCAGCCCCTGGACTAGCGATGAGCAGTTCTTC.

The chain links TRBV10-3 to TRBJ1-5; no firm D call. Germline V gene lookup returns CDR1 ENHRY and CDR2 SYGVKD. The CDR3 spans 12 residues. Trimming pared 3 bases from V and 5 bases from J, leaving 5 bases between. CDR3 bases: TGTGCCATCAGTGACAGTGATCAGCCCCAGCATTTT. Translated, it gives CAISDSDQPQHF.

This chain connects TRBV6-4 to TRBJ2-1; D is uncertain. The germline V and J ends were trimmed by 8 bases and 0 bases, with 14 bases remaining between them. Per the germline V gene, CDR1 is MRHNA and CDR2 is SNTAGT. CDR3 length equals 15 residues. CDR3: CASPLILSSYNEQFF. The CDR3 DNA is TGTGCCAGCCCTCTAATTTTGAGCTCCTACAATGAGCAGTTCTTC.

The genes are TRBV19 and TRBJ1-2, with 9 bases lining up with TRBD1. The CDR3 extends over 16 amino acids. Losses at the gene ends were 0 bases for V and 5 bases for J; bases not matched to a gene: 7. Looked up from germline, CDR1 is LNHDA and CDR2 is SQIVND (reference sequence). The DNA for the CDR3 is TGTGCCAGTAGTATAGATCCAACCGGGACAGGGTATGGCTACACCTTC. Its protein is CASSIDPTGTGYGYTF.

The V call is TRBV18, the J call TRBJ1-2, with a weak D call TRBD1 (6 bases). CDR1 and CDR2 (germline): KGHSH, LQKENI. The V end lost 3 bases, the J end lost 6 bases, and 11 bases lay between the germline ends. This CDR3 region has 13 residues. The CDR3 region has the DNA TGTGCCAGCTCACCCGGGACATTGAATGGCTACACCTTC. Translation: CASSPGTLNGYTF.

V gene TRBV6-1 combines with J gene TRBJ1-2; D remains ambiguous. Trimming took 7 bases from V and 4 from J, leaving 16 bases between them. This CDR3 is built from 14 residues. Germline V gene data show CDR1 as MNHNS and CDR2 as SASEGT. The CDR3 loop is CASTPRHPGYGYTF. The CDR3 bases are TGTGCCAGCACGCCGCGCCACCCGGGCTATGGCTACACCTTC.